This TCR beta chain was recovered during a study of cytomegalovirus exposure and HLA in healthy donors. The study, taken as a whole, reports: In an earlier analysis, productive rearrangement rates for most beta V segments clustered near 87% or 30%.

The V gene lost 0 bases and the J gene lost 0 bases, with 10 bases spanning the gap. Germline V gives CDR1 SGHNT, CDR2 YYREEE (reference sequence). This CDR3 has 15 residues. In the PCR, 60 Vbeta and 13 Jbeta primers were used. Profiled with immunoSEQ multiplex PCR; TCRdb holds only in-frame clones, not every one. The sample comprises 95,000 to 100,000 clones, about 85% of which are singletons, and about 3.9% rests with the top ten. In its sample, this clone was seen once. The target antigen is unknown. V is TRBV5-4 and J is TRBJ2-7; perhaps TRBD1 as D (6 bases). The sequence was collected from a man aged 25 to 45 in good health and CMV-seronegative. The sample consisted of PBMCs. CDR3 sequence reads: CASSLGSGDSYEQYF. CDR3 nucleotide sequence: TGTGCCAGCAGCTTGGGGTCAGGGGACTCCTACGAGCAGTACTTC.